This is a list of T cell receptor beta chains from one sample in a study of T-cell reconstitution after alpha-beta-depleted transplantation in children. Using its own MiXCR run on the PCR reads, TCRdb lists one record per CDR3 protein. The data contain about 200,000 distinct CDR3 sequences, more than 12% of them singletons. The source was PBMCs from the stem cell graft donor, collected from the stem cell graft. The receptors were gathered from a human donor who donated a stem cell graft to a child with acute lymphoblastic leukemia. Each CDR3 is given with its conserved first and last residue. D genes are given only for firm matches. Where a row states a size, it is once, few, many or the class of an expanded clone; other rows omit it.

>TRBJ2-7|many|TRBD2|TRBV5-6
TGTGCCAGCAGCTCGTTCGGTACTAGCGGGGACTACGAGCAGTACTTC
CASSSFGTSGDYEQYF
>TRBJ2-2|many|TRBD2|TRBV20-1
TGCAGTGCTGGGACTAGCGGGAACACCGGGGAGCTGTTTTTT
CSAGTSGNTGELFF
>TRBJ1-5|-|TRBD1|TRBV27
TGTGCCAGCAGTGCTGCCGGGACAGGGCCGAATCAGCCCCAGCATTTT
CASSAAGTGPNQPQHF
>TRBJ1-2|many|TRBD1|TRBV5-1
TGCGCCAGCAGCCAGCCGGGACAGGGGAATGGCTACACCTTC
CASSQPGQGNGYTF
>TRBJ2-2|few|-|TRBV12-3/TRBV12-4
TGTGCCAGCAGTTTAGACAGGGCGAAGACCGGGGAGCTGTTTTTT
CASSLDRAKTGELFF
>TRBJ2-3|few|-|TRBV5-1
TGCGCCAGCAGCTTGTTGGGATCAGATACGCAGTATTTT
CASSLLGSDTQYF
>TRBJ2-7|-|-|TRBV20-1
TGCAGTGCTAGAGCCCGACTAGTCCCCTACGAGCAGTACTTC
CSARARLVPYEQYF
>TRBJ2-1|-|TRBD2|TRBV11-2
TGTGCCAGCAGCTTAGAATTGGGACTAGCGGATGAGCAGTTCTTC
CASSLELGLADEQFF
>TRBJ2-4|many|-|TRBV12-3/TRBV12-4
TGTGCCAGCAGTTTAGCTGGGGTGGGAGATCGGGGAAACATTCAGTACTTC
CASSLAGVGDRGNIQYF
>TRBJ1-2|few|-|TRBV12-3/TRBV12-4
TGTGCCAGCAGTTCCGGACAGAACTATGGCTACACCTTC
CASSSGQNYGYTF
>TRBJ1-1|-|-|TRBV5-1
TGCGCCAGCGGACCCAACAGGGTTGATACTGAAGCTTTCTTT
CASGPNRVDTEAFF
>TRBJ1-4|-|-|TRBV6-5
TGTGCCAGCAGTTGGGGCTCGGGCAATGAAAAACTGTTTTTT
CASSWGSGNEKLFF
>TRBJ1-1|many|-|TRBV29-1
TGCAGCGTTGAAGGGTTAGGGAACACTGAAGCTTTCTTT
CSVEGLGNTEAFF
>TRBJ2-1|many|-|TRBV7-9
TGTGCCAGCAGCTTAGCGCAACGAGGCAATGAGCAGTTCTTC
CASSLAQRGNEQFF
>TRBJ2-1|-|-|TRBV11-2
TGTGCCAGCAGCTTAAAACAGGGTCCCTCCGTTGAGCAGTTCTTC
CASSLKQGPSVEQFF
>TRBJ2-6|many|-|TRBV7-8
TGTGCCAGCAGCCCCAATTCCGGGTCTGGGGCCAACGTCCTGACTTTC
CASSPNSGSGANVLTF
>TRBJ1-3|many|-|TRBV6-1
TGTGCCAGCAGTGAGACAAGATTAACCATATATTTT
CASSETRLTIYF
>TRBJ2-2|many|-|TRBV5-1
TGCGCCAGCAGCTCGGTCGGGGAGCTGTTTTTT
CASSSVGELFF
>TRBJ1-1|many|-|TRBV27
TGTGCCAGCAGTGGGCGAGGAGAAACCCGAGCTTTCTTT
CASSGRGETRAFF
>TRBJ1-5|many|TRBD1|TRBV5-5
TGTGCCAGCAGCTCCAGACAGGGCTCACAGCCCCAGCATTTT
CASSSRQGSQPQHF
>TRBJ1-1|few|TRBD1|TRBV5-1
TGCGCCAGCAGTCACTACCCGACAGGGATGGGCTCGAACACTGAAGCTTTCTTT
CASSHYPTGMGSNTEAFF
>TRBJ2-5|many|-|TRBV6-2/TRBV6-3
TGTGCCAGCAACTTTCTGGGACGTTACCAAGAGACCCAGTACTTC
CASNFLGRYQETQYF
>TRBJ2-3|many|TRBD2|TRBV5-1
TGCGCCAGCAGCCCCGGGACTAGCGAAAGCACAGATACGCAGTATTTT
CASSPGTSESTDTQYF
>TRBJ2-5|many|-|TRBV7-2
TGTGCCAGCAGTTATTCGGAGACCCAGTACTTC
CASSYSETQYF
>TRBJ2-5|many|TRBD2|TRBV28
TGTGCCAGCAGTTTCAGGACTAGGTATGGGACGGCCCAAGAGACCCAGTACTTC
CASSFRTRYGTAQETQYF
>TRBJ1-1|many|-|TRBV5-1
TGCGCCAGCAGCTACTCCGGGTCTGCTCGGGACTACACTGAAGCTTTCTTT
CASSYSGSARDYTEAFF
>TRBJ1-2|-|-|TRBV20-1
TGCAGTGCTAGACTTCTTGACGGGACACCCCAGTTCCACTACACCTTC
CSARLLDGTPQFHYTF
>TRBJ1-4|-|-|TRBV4-1
TGCGCCAGCAGCCTCGGACTTAGCGGGCAGCCGAATGAAAAACTGTTTTTT
CASSLGLSGQPNEKLFF
>TRBJ2-1|many|TRBD2|TRBV4-2
TGTGCCAGCAGCCGGACTAGCGGATTCTACAATGAGCAGTTCTTC
CASSRTSGFYNEQFF
>TRBJ2-1|many|TRBD2|TRBV6-5
TGTGCCAGCAGTTACTCGGGGACTAGTTTCTTCTTC
CASSYSGTSFFF
>TRBJ1-5|-|-|TRBV18
TGTGCCAGCTCACCAAGGGAAGGAATTCAGCCCCAGCATTTT
CASSPREGIQPQHF
>TRBJ2-5|many|-|TRBV5-6
TGTGCCAGCAGCTTGGGGGCCTGGGGACTCCAAGAGACCCAGTACTTC
CASSLGAWGLQETQYF
>TRBJ2-7|few|TRBD2|TRBV5-4
TGTGCCAGCAGCTTGCGGGAGGCCACCTACGAGCAGTACTTC
CASSLREATYEQYF
>TRBJ2-7|-|TRBD2|TRBV12-3/TRBV12-4
TGTGCCAGCAGTACGGGGACTAGCGGCTCCTACGAGCAGTACTTC
CASSTGTSGSYEQYF
>TRBJ2-1|many|-|TRBV20-1
TGCAGTGCAATTCGGGACGGCTTCAATGAGCAGTTCTTC
CSAIRDGFNEQFF
>TRBJ2-1|many|TRBD2|TRBV29-1
TGCAGCGTTGAGGGACTAGTCAATGAGCAGTTCTTC
CSVEGLVNEQFF
>TRBJ1-5|few|-|TRBV30
TGTGCCTGGAGCGAACCTAGTGGGAGCAATCAGCCCCAGCATTTT
CAWSEPSGSNQPQHF
>TRBJ2-1|-|TRBD2|TRBV20-1
TGCAGTGCTAGTTTAGCGGGAGCTTCAAATGAGCAGTTCTTC
CSASLAGASNEQFF
>TRBJ2-5|many|-|TRBV20-1
TGCAGTGCTAGGCTCCCCCTTTACCCGGAGTCTGGCTTAGAGACCCAGTACTTC
CSARLPLYPESGLETQYF
>TRBJ1-2|many|-|TRBV5-1
TGCGCCAGCAGCTTGGGCCAAATACAGGGTCGACAGAGAGGCTACACCTTC
CASSLGQIQGRQRGYTF
>TRBJ2-2|many|-|TRBV11-2
TGTGCCAGCAGCACTGATCGAGCGGGTGACACCGGGGAGCTGTTTTTT
CASSTDRAGDTGELFF
>TRBJ1-2|-|-|TRBV12-3/TRBV12-4
TGTGCCAGCACTGAAGGGACGTATGGCTACACCTTC
CASTEGTYGYTF
>TRBJ2-5|many|TRBD2|TRBV6-5
TGTGCCAGCAAGTTCGGCAGGCGGGAGAGCACAGAGACCCAGTACTTC
CASKFGRRESTETQYF
>TRBJ2-3|-|TRBD2|TRBV5-4
TGTGCCAGCAGCCCGGGACTAGCGGGAAAGGACACAGATACGCAGTATTTT
CASSPGLAGKDTDTQYF
>TRBJ1-2|few|TRBD1|TRBV28
TGTGCCAGCAGCCCGACAGGGATCCATGGCTACACCTTC
CASSPTGIHGYTF
>TRBJ2-5|many|TRBD2|TRBV6-5
TGTGCCAGCAGTTACCTAATACGACTAGCGGGAGTAGAGACCCAGTACTTC
CASSYLIRLAGVETQYF
>TRBJ2-7|many|TRBD2|TRBV9
TGTGCCAGCACCTCCGGGACTAACTCCTACGAGCAGTACTTC
CASTSGTNSYEQYF
>TRBJ2-1|many|-|TRBV5-1
TGCGCCAGCTCCCTTAGGTTGAATGAGCAGTTCTTC
CASSLRLNEQFF
>TRBJ1-6|many|-|TRBV27
TGTGCCAGCAGTTTGGAGGGGCGACGGTATCCCCTCCACTTT
CASSLEGRRYPLHF